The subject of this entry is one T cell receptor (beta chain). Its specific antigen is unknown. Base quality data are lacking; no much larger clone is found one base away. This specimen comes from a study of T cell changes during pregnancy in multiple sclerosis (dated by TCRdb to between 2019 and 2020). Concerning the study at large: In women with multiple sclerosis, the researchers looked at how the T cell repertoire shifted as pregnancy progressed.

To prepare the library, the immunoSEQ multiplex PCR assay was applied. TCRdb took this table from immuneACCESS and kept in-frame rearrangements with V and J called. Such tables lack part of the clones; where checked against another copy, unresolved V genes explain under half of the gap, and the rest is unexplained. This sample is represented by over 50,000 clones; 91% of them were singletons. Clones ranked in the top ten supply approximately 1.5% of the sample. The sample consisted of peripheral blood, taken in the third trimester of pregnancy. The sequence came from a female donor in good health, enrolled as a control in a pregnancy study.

In nucleotide form, the sequence is TGCGCCAGCAGCCCCACGATGGCAGCTAGCGGGTTGACCTACGAGCAGTACTTC. It translates to CASSPTMAASGLTYEQYF. Recombination connected TRBV4-3 to TRBJ2-7, with 8 central nucleotides matching TRBD2. V and J are trimmed by 4 bases and 2 bases, and the gene matches miss 16 bases of the junction. Sequences LGHNA (CDR1) and YSLEER (CDR2) are obtained from the germline V gene. The CDR3 sequence holds 18 residues, the cysteine and phenylalanine included. The only DNA kept is the CDR3, 54 bases in frame from the first base.